One sample yielded the 13 T cell receptor beta chains listed below, sequenced in a study of cytomegalovirus exposure and HLA in healthy donors (dated by TCRdb to the late 2010s). The library was obtained by the immunoSEQ multiplex PCR assay. A mixture of 60 forward primers for TCR Vbeta segments and 13 reverse primers for TCR Jbeta segments was used in the multiplex PCR. Entries here come from immuneACCESS through TCRdb and include only in-frame sequences with V and J called. Some clones fail to appear in such tables; in the studies checked, an unresolved V gene covers under half of the shortfall, and the cause of the remainder is unknown. For this sample there are about 220,000 clones; roughly 75% appear just once. 1.8% of the sample is taken by the ten largest. Sample: PBMCs. The receptors stem from a woman aged 25 to 39 in good health and CMV-seronegative.

The V and J genes are TRBV6-1 and TRBJ2-3; 9 bases are a match to TRBD1. In germline, CDR1 is MNHNS, CDR2 SASEGT. The CDR3 extends over 14 amino acids. Trimming took 6 bases from V and 6 from J; bases not matched to a gene: 7. The CDR3 coding sequence is TGTGCCAGCAGGTACAGGGGGCCGAGTGATACGCAGTATTTT. This encodes CASRYRGPSDTQYF.

V gene TRBV11-3 combines with J gene TRBJ2-5; TRBD2 matches at 8 bases. Trimming removed 5 bases from V and 2 bases from J; junction bases left unmatched: 7. CDR1 is SGHNT, CDR2 YENEEA, per germline. The CDR3 loop spans 15 amino acids. Here the CDR3 reads CASSLAGTRQETQYF. The CDR3 DNA reads TGTGCCAGCAGCCTAGCCGGGACTAGACAAGAGACCCAGTACTTC.

This rearrangement joins TRBV11-3 to TRBJ1-2, with 8 bases fitting TRBD1. J lost 2 bases, V lost 3 bases, and 2 bases had no gene match. In germline, CDR1 is SGHNT, CDR2 YENEEA. This CDR3 contains 14 residues. The CDR3 nucleotides are TGTGCCAGCAGCTTGGACAGGGACAACTATGGCTACACCTTC. It yields the protein CASSLDRDNYGYTF.

The genes are TRBV2 and TRBJ2-3, with D possibly TRBD2 on 6 matching bases. Trimming removed 3 bases from V and 0 bases from J, with 13 bases in between. CDR1 and CDR2 (germline): SNHLY, FYNNEI. CDR3 size: 16 residues. Here the CDR3 DNA reads TGTGCCAGCAGTGAGTTGGGGGAGGCTAGCACAGATACGCAGTATTTT. Protein: CASSELGEASTDTQYF.

The genes are TRBV5-1 and TRBJ1-1; 7 nucleotides line up with TRBD1. The CDR3 runs to 13 residues. Germline CDR1 SGHRS, CDR2 YFSETQ. With 2 bases clipped from V and 6 bases from J, the junction kept 4 bases outside the gene matches. The CDR3 region is CASSFDRVAEAFF. The CDR3 DNA reads as TGCGCCAGCAGCTTCGACAGGGTGGCTGAAGCTTTCTTT.

The chain is built from TRBV5-8 and TRBJ2-7; maybe TRBD1 (6 bases). Germline CDR1 and CDR2: SGHTS and YDEGEE. This CDR3 comprises 15 residues. With 3 bases removed from V and 0 bases from J, the gap between germline ends came to 13 bases. The CDR3 protein is CASSSGHLSSYEQYF. CDR3 coding DNA: TGTGCCAGCAGCTCGGGACACCTGAGCTCCTACGAGCAGTACTTC.

This clone was observed a handful of times. The same CDR3 is also encoded by other DNA sequences in this sample. This chain connects TRBV5-1 to TRBJ2-7, with 9 nucleotides matching TRBD1. Trimming cost V 3 bases and J 4 bases; bases outside gene matches: 2. Germline-derived CDR1 and CDR2 are SGHRS and YFSETQ. The CDR3 is made up of 13 amino acids. CDR3 DNA sequence: TGCGCCAGCAGCTCGACAGGGGGGTACGAGCAGTACTTC. It specifies CASSSTGGYEQYF.

This chain connects TRBV4-1 to TRBJ2-5; D not resolved. Germline V gene lookup returns CDR1 MGHRA and CDR2 YSYEKL. Deletions cut 1 base from V and 3 bases from J, with 6 bases between. The CDR3 covers 13 residues. CDR3 loop: CASSQGTEETQYF. The CDR3 bases are TGCGCCAGCAGCCAAGGAACAGAAGAGACCCAGTACTTC.

The chain joins TRBV9 to TRBJ2-2; 10 bases agree with TRBD2. Germline-derived CDR1 and CDR2 are SGDLS and YYNGEE. This CDR3 is built from 16 residues. The ends lost 0 bases at V and 6 bases at J; junction bases unmatched: 5. The CDR3 loop reads CASSVGDLAGAGELFF. The CDR3 DNA follows: TGTGCCAGCAGCGTAGGAGATCTAGCGGGAGCCGGGGAGCTGTTTTTT.

V gene TRBV10-2 combines with J gene TRBJ2-1; D possibly corresponds to TRBD2 (5 bases). Germline CDR1 WSHSY, CDR2 SAAADI. Trimming removed 8 bases at V and 0 bases at J, with 14 bases between. The CDR3 runs to 15 residues. The chain's CDR3 is CASLISVGSYNEQFF. As DNA, the CDR3 is TGCGCCAGCTTGATTAGCGTCGGCTCCTACAATGAGCAGTTCTTC.

The chain joins TRBV11-3 to TRBJ1-1, with D tentatively TRBD1 (5 bases). The CDR3 contains 15 residues. Germline V CDR1 and CDR2: SGHNT, YENEEA. V lost 1 base and J lost 7, with 16 bases in between. The CDR3 protein is CASSLGGTVDDEAFF. The CDR3 coding sequence is TGTGCCAGCAGCTTAGGCGGGACCGTGGACGATGAAGCTTTCTTT.

V and J are TRBV5-4 and TRBJ2-5; unclear D gene. This CDR3 region has 12 residues. CDR1 is SGHNT and CDR2 is YYREEE in the germline V gene (reference sequence). The V end lost 2 bases, the J end lost 1 base, and 3 bases lay between the germline ends. The CDR3, as DNA: TGTGCCAGCAGCTTAGCCCAAGAGACCCAGTACTTC. Encoded protein: CASSLAQETQYF.

The chain recombines TRBV19 with TRBJ2-1, with D perhaps TRBD1 (6 bases). V was clipped by 5 bases and J by 12 bases, with 26 bases between them. The CDR3 has 16 amino acids. Germline V CDR1 and CDR2: LNHDA, SQIVND (reference sequence). As DNA, the CDR3 is TGTGCCAGTAGTCCGACCGGGACAAAAAGCAGGGTCAGGCAGTTCTTC. Translated, it gives CASSPTGTKSRVRQFF.